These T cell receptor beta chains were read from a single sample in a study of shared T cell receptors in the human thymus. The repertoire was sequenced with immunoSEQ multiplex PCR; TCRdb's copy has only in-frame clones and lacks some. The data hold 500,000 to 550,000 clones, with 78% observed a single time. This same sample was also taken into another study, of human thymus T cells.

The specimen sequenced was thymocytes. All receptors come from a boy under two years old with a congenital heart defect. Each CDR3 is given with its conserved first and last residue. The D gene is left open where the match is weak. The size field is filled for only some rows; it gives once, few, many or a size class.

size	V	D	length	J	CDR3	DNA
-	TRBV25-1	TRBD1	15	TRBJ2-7	CASSTPGQGPYEQYF	TGTGCCAGCAGTACCCCGGGACAGGGGCCCTACGAGCAGTACTTC
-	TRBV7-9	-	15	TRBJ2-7	CASSLAGGRVCEQYF	TGTGCCAGCAGCTTAGCGGGGGGGCGGGTATGCGAGCAGTACTTC
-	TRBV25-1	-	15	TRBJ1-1	CASSESGGMNTEAFF	TGTGCCAGCAGTGAATCGGGAGGGATGAACACTGAAGCTTTCTTT
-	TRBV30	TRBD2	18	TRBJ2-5	CAWSEGKREGSPSETQYF	TGTGCCTGGAGTGAGGGGAAGCGGGAGGGCAGCCCCTCGGAGACCCAGTACTTC
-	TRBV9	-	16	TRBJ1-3	CASSVEGEISGNTIYF	TGTGCCAGCAGCGTAGAAGGGGAAATCTCTGGAAACACCATATATTTT
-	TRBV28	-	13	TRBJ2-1	CASSPYRVDEQFF	TGTGCCAGCAGTCCATACAGGGTTGATGAGCAGTTCTTC
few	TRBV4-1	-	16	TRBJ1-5	CASSQGGQGTTQPQHF	TGCGCCAGCAGCCAGGGAGGTCAGGGAACTACTCAGCCCCAGCATTTT
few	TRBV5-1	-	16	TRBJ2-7	CASSPHPAGWVGEQYF	TGCGCCAGCAGCCCCCACCCCGCGGGCTGGGTTGGTGAGCAGTACTTC
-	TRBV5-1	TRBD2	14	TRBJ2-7	CASSFWTSGYEQYF	TGCGCCAGCAGCTTTTGGACTAGCGGCTACGAGCAGTACTTC
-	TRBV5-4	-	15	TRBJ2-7	CASSLDGRHSYEQYF	TGTGCCAGCAGCTTGGACGGCAGACACTCCTACGAGCAGTACTTC
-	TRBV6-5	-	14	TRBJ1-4	CASSYSKGDEKLFF	TGTGCCAGCAGTTACTCGAAAGGGGATGAAAAACTGTTTTTT
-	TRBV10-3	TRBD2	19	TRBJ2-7	CAISPVLAGPIGEVHEQYF	TGTGCCATCAGTCCCGTCCTAGCGGGACCGATCGGGGAGGTCCACGAGCAGTACTTC
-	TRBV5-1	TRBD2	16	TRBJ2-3	CASSLAGLAETDTQYF	TGCGCCAGCAGCTTGGCAGGGCTAGCGGAAACAGATACGCAGTATTTT
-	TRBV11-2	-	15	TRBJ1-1	CASSPLGQENTEAFF	TGTGCCAGCAGCCCCCTGGGTCAGGAGAACACTGAAGCTTTCTTT
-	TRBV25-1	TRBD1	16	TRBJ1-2	CASTEGATGVFYGYTF	TGTGCCAGCACCGAAGGGGCGACAGGGGTGTTCTATGGCTACACCTTC
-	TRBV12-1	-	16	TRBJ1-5	CASSFARGYGNQPQHF	TGTGCCAGCAGCTTTGCGCGGGGGTACGGCAATCAGCCCCAGCATTTT
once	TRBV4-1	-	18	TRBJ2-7	CASSQELSKLPGEGEQYF	TGCGCCAGCAGCCAAGAATTATCTAAGCTTCCAGGGGAGGGAGAGCAGTACTTC
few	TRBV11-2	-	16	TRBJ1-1	CASSPRRPLEDTEAFF	TGTGCCAGCAGCCCCCGACGGCCCCTTGAGGACACTGAAGCTTTCTTT
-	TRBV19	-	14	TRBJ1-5	CASRGVTGNQPQHF	TGTGCCAGTAGGGGCGTAACAGGCAATCAGCCCCAGCATTTT
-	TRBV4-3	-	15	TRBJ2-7	CASSQDEVSSYEQYF	TGCGCCAGCAGCCAAGATGAGGTATCGTCCTACGAGCAGTACTTC
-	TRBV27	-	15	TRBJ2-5	CASSRGPESQETQYF	TGTGCCAGCAGTCGAGGGCCCGAGTCCCAAGAGACCCAGTACTTC
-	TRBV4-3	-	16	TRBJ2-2	CASSPNRDFYTGELFF	TGCGCCAGCAGCCCCAATAGGGACTTCTACACCGGGGAGCTGTTTTTT
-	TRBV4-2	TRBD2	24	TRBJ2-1	CASSQDGPLPGLASERSSYNEQFF	TGTGCCAGCAGCCAAGATGGCCCCCTCCCGGGACTAGCGTCTGAACGAAGCTCCTACAATGAGCAGTTCTTC
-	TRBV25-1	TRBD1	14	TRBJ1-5	CASRPRGLNQPQHF	TGTGCCAGCAGGCCGAGGGGGCTCAATCAGCCCCAGCATTTT
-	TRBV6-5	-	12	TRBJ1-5	CATWTKHQPQHF	TGTGCCACCTGGACAAAACATCAGCCCCAGCATTTT
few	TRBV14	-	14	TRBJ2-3	CASKRDNSTDTQYF	TGTGCCAGCAAGCGGGACAATAGCACAGATACGCAGTATTTT
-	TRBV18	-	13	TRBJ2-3	CASSPHSRDTQYF	TGTGCCAGCTCACCACACTCAAGAGATACGCAGTATTTT
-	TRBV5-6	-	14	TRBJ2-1	CASSGAWSYNEQFF	TGTGCCAGCAGCGGGGCTTGGTCCTACAATGAGCAGTTCTTC
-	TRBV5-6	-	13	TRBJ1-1	CASSCMAATEAFF	TGTGCCAGCAGCTGCATGGCTGCCACTGAAGCTTTCTTT
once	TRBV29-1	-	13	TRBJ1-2	CSVPDRSLYGYTF	TGCAGCGTTCCGGACAGAAGCCTCTATGGCTACACCTTC
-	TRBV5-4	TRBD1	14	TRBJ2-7	CASSYTRDSYEQYF	TGTGCCAGCAGCTATACCCGGGACAGCTACGAGCAGTACTTC
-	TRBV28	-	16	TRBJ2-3	CASSLYVSLGPDTQYF	TGTGCCAGCAGTTTATATGTGTCACTAGGCCCGGATACGCAGTATTTT
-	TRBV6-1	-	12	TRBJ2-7	CASSLHRDGQYF	TGTGCCAGCAGCTTACACAGGGATGGGCAGTACTTC
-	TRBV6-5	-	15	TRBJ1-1	CASSYKHWAYTEAFF	TGTGCCAGCAGTTACAAGCACTGGGCGTACACTGAAGCTTTCTTT
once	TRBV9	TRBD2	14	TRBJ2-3	CARASGSSTDTQYF	TGTGCCAGGGCTAGCGGGAGTAGTACAGATACGCAGTATTTT
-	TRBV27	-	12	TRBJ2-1	CASSYRDNEQFF	TGTGCCAGCAGTTACAGGGACAATGAGCAGTTCTTC